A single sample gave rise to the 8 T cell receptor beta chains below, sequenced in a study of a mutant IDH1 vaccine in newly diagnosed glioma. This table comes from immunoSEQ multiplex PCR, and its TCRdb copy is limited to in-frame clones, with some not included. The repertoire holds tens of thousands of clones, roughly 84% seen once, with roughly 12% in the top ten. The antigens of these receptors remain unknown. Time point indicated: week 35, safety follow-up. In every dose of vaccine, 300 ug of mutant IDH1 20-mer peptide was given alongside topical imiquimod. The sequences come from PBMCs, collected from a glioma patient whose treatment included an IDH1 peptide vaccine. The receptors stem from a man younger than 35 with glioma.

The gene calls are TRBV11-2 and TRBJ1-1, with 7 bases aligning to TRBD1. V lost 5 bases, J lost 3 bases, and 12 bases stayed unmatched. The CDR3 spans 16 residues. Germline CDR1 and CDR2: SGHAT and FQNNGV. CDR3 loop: CASSPGQAPLDTEAFF. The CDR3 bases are TGTGCCAGCAGCCCTGGACAGGCGCCTCTGGACACTGAAGCTTTCTTT. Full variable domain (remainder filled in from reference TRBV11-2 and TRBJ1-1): EAGVAQSPRYKIIEKRQSVAFWCNPISGHATLYWYQQILGQGPKLLIQFQNNGVVDDSQLPKDRFSAERLKGVDSTLKIQPAKLEDSAVYLCASSPGQAPLDTEAFFGQGTRLTVV.

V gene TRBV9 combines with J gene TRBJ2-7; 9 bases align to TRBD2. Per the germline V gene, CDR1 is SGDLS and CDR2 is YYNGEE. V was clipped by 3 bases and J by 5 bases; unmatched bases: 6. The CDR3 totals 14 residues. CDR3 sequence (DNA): TGTGCCAGCAGCGCAACCGGGACTAGCCACGAGCAGTACTTC. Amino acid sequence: CASSATGTSHEQYF. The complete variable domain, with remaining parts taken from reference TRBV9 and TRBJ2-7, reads DSGVTQTPKHLITATGQRVTLRCSPRSGDLSVYWYQQSLDQGLQFLIQYYNGEERAKGNILERFSAQQFPDLHSELNLSSLELGDSALYFCASSATGTSHEQYFGPGTRLTVT.

The CDR3 loop is CASSLGRGTGSDGYTF. The CDR3 DNA follows: TGTGCCAGCAGCTTAGGCCGGGGGACAGGGTCCGATGGCTACACCTTC. The V call is TRBV7-9, the J call TRBJ1-2, with 9 bases aligning to TRBD1. Germline CDR1 is SEHNR and CDR2 is FQNEAQ (reference sequence). Unmatched junction bases numbered 9, after V lost 1 base and J lost 6 bases. The CDR3 loop spans 16 amino acids.

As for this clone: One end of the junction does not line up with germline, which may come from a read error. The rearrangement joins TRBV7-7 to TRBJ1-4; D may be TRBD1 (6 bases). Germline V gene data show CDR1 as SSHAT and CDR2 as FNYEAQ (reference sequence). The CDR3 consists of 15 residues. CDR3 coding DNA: TGTGCTAGCAGCCAAAGGGGGGGAATTAATGAAAAACTGTTTTTT. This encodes CASSQRGGINEKLFF.

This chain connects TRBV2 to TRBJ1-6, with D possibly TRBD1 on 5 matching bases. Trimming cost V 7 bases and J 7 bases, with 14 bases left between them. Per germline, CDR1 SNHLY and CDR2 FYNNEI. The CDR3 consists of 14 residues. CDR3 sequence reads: CASKGGTDNSPLHF. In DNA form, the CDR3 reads TGTGCCAGCAAGGGAGGGACGGACAATTCACCCCTCCACTTT. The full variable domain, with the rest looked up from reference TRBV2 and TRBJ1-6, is EPEVTQTPSHQVTQMGQEVILRCVPISNHLYFYWYRQILGQKVEFLVSFYNNEISEKSEIFDDQFSVERPDGSNFTLKIRSTKLEDSAMYFCASKGGTDNSPLHFGNGTRLTVT.

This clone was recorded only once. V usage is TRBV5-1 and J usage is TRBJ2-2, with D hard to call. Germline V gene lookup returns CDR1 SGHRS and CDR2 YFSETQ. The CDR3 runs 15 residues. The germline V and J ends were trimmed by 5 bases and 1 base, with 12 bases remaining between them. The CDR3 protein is CASSLDAWNTGELFF. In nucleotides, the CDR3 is TGCGCCAGCAGTTTAGACGCCTGGAACACCGGGGAGCTGTTTTTT. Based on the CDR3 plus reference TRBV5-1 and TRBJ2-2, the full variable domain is KAGVTQTPRYLIKTRGQQVTLSCSPISGHRSVSWYQQTPGQGLQFLFEYFSETQRNKGNFPGRFSGRQFSNSRSEMNVSTLELGDSALYLCASSLDAWNTGELFFGEGSRLTVL.

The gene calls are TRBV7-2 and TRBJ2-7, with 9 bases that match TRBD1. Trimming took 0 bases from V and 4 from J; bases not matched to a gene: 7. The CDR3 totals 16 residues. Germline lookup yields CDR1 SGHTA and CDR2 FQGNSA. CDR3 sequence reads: CASSLAGTGTSYEQYF. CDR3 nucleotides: TGTGCCAGCAGCTTAGCTGGGACAGGGACATCGTACGAGCAGTACTTC. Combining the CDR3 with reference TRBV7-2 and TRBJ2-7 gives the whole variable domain GAGVSQSPSNKVTEKGKDVELRCDPISGHTALYWYRQSLGQGLEFLIYFQGNSAPDKSGLPSDRFSAERTGGSVSTLTIQRTQQEDSAVYLCASSLAGTGTSYEQYFGPGTRLTVT.

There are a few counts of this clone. The CDR3 coding sequence is TGTGCCAGCAGCCTCGGACTAGCGGGGGGAAATGAGCAGTTCTTC. Amino acid sequence: CASSLGLAGGNEQFF. This chain links TRBV4-2 with TRBJ2-1, with TRBD2 matching over 14 bases. V was pared by 4 bases and J by 7 bases, with 3 bases of the junction left unmatched. The CDR3 contains 15 residues. From germline, CDR1 is LGHNA and CDR2 YNFKEQ.